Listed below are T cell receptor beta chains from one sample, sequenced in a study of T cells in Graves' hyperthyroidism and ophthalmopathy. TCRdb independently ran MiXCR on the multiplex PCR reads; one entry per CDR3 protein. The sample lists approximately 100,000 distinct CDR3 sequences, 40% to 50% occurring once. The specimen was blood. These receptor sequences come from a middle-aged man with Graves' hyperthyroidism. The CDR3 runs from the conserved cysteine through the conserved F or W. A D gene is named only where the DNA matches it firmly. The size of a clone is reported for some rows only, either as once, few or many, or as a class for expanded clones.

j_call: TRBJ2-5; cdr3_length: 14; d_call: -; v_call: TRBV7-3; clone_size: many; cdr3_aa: CASSAAGTRETQYF; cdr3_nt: TGTGCCAGCAGCGCTGCCGGGACCAGAGAGACCCAGTACTTC
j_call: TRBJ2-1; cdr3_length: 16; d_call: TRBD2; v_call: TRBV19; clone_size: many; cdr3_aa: CASSTSGTSSYNEQFF; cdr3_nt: TGTGCCAGTAGTACTAGCGGGACAAGCTCCTACAATGAGCAGTTCTTC
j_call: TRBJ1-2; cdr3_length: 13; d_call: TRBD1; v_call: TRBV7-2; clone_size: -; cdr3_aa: CTRSFRQGEGYTF; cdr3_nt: TGTACCAGGAGCTTTAGACAGGGGGAGGGCTACACCTTC
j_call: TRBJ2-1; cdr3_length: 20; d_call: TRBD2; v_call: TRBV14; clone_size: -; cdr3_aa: CASSLSYMGLAVVSYNEQFF; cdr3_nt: TGTGCCAGCAGCCTCTCATATATGGGACTAGCGGTAGTCTCCTACAATGAGCAGTTCTTC
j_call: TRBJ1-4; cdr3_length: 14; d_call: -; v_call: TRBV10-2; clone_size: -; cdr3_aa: CASRPETVNEKLLF; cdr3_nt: TGCGCCAGCCGTCCAGAGACAGTTAACGAAAAACTGCTTTTT
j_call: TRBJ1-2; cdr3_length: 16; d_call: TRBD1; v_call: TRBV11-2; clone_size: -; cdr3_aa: CASSLVGTGNNYGYTF; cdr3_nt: TGTGCCAGCAGCTTAGTGGGGACAGGGAATAACTATGGCTACACCTTC
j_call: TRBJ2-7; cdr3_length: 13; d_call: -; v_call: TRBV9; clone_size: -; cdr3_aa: CASSVVDSYEQYF; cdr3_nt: TGTGCCAGCAGCGTAGTGGATTCCTACGAGCAGTACTTC
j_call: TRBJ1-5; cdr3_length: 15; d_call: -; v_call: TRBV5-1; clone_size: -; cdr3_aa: CASSLAGAGIQPQHF; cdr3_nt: TGCGCCAGCAGCTTGGCAGGGGCCGGCATTCAGCCCCAGCATTTT
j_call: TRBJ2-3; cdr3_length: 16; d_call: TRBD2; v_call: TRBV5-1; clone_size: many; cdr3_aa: CASSKASGSSQDTQYF; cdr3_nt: TGCGCCAGCAGCAAAGCTAGCGGGAGTTCGCAAGATACGCAGTATTTT
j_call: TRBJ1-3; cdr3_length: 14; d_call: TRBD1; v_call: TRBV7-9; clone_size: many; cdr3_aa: CAKGQVEAGNTIYF; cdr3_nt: TGTGCCAAAGGACAGGTCGAAGCTGGAAACACCATATATTTT
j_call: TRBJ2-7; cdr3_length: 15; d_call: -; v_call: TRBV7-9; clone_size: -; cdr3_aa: CASSLVSLGNNEQYF; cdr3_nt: TGTGCCAGCAGCTTAGTGAGCCTCGGGAACAACGAGCAGTACTTC
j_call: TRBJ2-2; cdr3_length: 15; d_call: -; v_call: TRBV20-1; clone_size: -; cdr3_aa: CSAVSPGIGAGELFF; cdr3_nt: TGCAGTGCCGTAAGTCCCGGGATTGGGGCCGGGGAGCTGTTTTTT
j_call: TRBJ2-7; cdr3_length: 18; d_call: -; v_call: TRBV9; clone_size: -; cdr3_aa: CASSVGVGQGSAEDEQYF; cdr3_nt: TGCGCCAGCAGCGTAGGCGTCGGGCAGGGGTCGGCTGAGGACGAGCAGTACTTC
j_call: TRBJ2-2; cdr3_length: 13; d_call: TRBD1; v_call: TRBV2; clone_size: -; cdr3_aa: CASRRDRDGELFF; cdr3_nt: TGTGCCAGCAGACGGGACAGAGACGGGGAGCTGTTTTTT
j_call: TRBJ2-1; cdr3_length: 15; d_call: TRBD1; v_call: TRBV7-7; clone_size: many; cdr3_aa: CASSFGQGPYNEQFF; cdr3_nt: TGTGCTAGCAGCTTTGGACAGGGGCCTTACAATGAGCAGTTCTTC
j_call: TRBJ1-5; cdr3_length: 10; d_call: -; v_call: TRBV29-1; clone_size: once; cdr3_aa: CSVLFQPQHF; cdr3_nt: TGCAGCGTCTTATTTCAGCCCCAGCATTTT
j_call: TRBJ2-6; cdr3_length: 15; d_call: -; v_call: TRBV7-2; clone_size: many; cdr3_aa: CASSIYSTGANVLTF; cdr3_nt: TGTGCCAGCAGCATATACAGTACCGGGGCCAACGTCCTGACTTTC
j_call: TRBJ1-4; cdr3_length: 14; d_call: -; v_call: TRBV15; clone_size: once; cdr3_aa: CATSRDLGVEKLFF; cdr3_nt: TGTGCCACCAGCAGAGATCTGGGAGTGGAAAAACTGTTTTTT
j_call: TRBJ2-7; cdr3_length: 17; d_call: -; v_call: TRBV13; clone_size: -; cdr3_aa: CASSPLGDGGMTSEQYF; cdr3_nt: TGTGCCAGCAGCCCCTTGGGGGACGGCGGGATGACTAGCGAGCAGTACTTC
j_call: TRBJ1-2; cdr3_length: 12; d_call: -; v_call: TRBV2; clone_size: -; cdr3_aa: CASSEGGYGYTF; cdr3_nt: TGTGCCAGCAGTGAGGGGGGGTATGGCTACACCTTC
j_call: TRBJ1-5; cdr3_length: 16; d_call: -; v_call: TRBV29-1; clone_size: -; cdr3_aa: CSVGGGLAGEQETQHF; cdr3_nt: TGCAGCGTAGGGGGGGGACTAGCGGGGGAGCAAGAGACCCAGCATTTT
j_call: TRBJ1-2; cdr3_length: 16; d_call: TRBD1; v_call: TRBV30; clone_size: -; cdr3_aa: CAWRALSRQGVYGYTF; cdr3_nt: TGTGCCTGGAGGGCTCTCTCCAGACAGGGGGTTTATGGCTACACCTTC
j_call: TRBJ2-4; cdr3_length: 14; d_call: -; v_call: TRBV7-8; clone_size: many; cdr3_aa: CASSFPGPPNIQYF; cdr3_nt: TGTGCCAGCAGCTTTCCCGGGCCACCAAACATTCAGTACTTC
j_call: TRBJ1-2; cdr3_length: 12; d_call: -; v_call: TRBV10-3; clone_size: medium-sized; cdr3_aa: CAISELVLGYTF; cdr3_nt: TGTGCCATCAGTGAGCTAGTTCTTGGCTACACCTTC
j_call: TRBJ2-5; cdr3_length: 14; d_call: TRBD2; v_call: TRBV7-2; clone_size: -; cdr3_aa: CASRHSGGAQTQYF; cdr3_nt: TGTGCCAGCCGCCATAGCGGGGGGGCCCAGACCCAGTACTTC
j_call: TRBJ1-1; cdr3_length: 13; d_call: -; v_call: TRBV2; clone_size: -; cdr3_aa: CASSEGPNTEAFF; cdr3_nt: TGTGCCAGCAGTGAAGGCCCGAACACTGAAGCTTTCTTT
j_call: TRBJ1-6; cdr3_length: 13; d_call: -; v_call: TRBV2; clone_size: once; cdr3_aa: CASSGRAGANVHF; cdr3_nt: TGTGCCAGCAGTGGTAGGGCTGGGGCCAACGTCCACTTT
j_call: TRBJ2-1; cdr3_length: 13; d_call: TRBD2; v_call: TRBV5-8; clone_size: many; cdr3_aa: CASSLIGGAEQFF; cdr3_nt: TGTGCCAGCAGCTTAATCGGGGGGGCGGAGCAGTTCTTC
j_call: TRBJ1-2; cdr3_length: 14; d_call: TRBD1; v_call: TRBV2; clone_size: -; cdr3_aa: CASRRDRGIYGYTF; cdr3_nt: TGTGCCAGCAGGCGGGACAGGGGTATCTATGGCTACACCTTC